A selection of T cell receptor beta chains follows, all from one sample in a study of T cells in Graves' hyperthyroidism and ophthalmopathy. TCRdb passed the multiplex PCR reads through MiXCR, listing each CDR3 protein once. The profile covers 730,000 or so distinct CDR3 sequences, with roughly a sixth appearing a single time and approximately 15% taken by the ten largest. Sequences were obtained from blood. These receptors came from a woman between 50 and 59 years old with Graves' hyperthyroidism that later progressed to Graves' ophthalmopathy. The CDR3 runs from the conserved cysteine through the conserved F or W. A D gene is named only where the DNA matches it firmly. Not every row has a clone size; where given, it reads once, few, many or a size class.

clone size	CDR3 length	J gene	D gene	V gene	CDR3 protein	CDR3 DNA
.	13	TRBJ1-2	TRBD1	TRBV3-1	CASSHRDRSGYTF	TGTGCCAGCAGCCACCGGGACAGATCTGGCTACACCTTC
many	16	TRBJ1-5	.	TRBV5-5	CASRTGGVGSNQPQHF	TGTGCCAGCAGGACTGGGGGAGTGGGGAGCAATCAGCCCCAGCATTTT
few	15	TRBJ2-1	TRBD1	TRBV30	CAWEPGQGIFDEQFF	TGTGCCTGGGAACCGGGACAGGGGATTTTCGATGAGCAGTTCTTC
.	13	TRBJ2-2	TRBD2	TRBV20-1	CSADRGGPGELFF	TGCAGTGCTGACCGGGGGGGGCCCGGGGAGCTGTTTTTT
few	13	TRBJ2-5	.	TRBV12-3/TRBV12-4	CASRATGVETQYF	TGTGCCAGCAGAGCTACAGGCGTAGAGACCCAGTACTTC
.	13	TRBJ2-1	.	TRBV7-6	CASSFNSYNEQFF	TGTGCCAGCAGCTTCAACTCCTACAATGAGCAGTTCTTC
.	17	TRBJ2-3	TRBD1	TRBV3-1	CASSQEKARGPTDTQYF	TGTGCCAGCAGCCAAGAGAAGGCGAGGGGGCCGACAGATACGCAGTATTTT
.	14	TRBJ1-6	.	TRBV7-2	CASSPREYNSPLHF	TGTGCCAGCAGCCCGCGGGAGTATAATTCACCCCTCCACTTT
.	15	TRBJ1-2	.	TRBV3-1	CASSQGLGVGYGYTF	TGTGCCAGCAGCCAAGGGTTGGGCGTCGGCTATGGCTACACCTTC
few	15	TRBJ1-6	.	TRBV12-5	CASGLVPGKRSPLHF	TGTGCTAGTGGTTTGGTACCAGGGAAACGGTCACCCCTCCACTTT
few	13	TRBJ2-1	.	TRBV27	CASMTGTNNEQFF	TGTGCCAGCATGACGGGTACAAACAATGAGCAGTTCTTC
many	11	TRBJ1-1	.	TRBV12-3/TRBV12-4	CASSLGQKAFF	TGTGCCAGCAGTTTGGGCCAAAAGGCTTTCTTT
.	14	TRBJ2-7	.	TRBV20-1	CSATLRDKAYEQYF	TGCAGTGCTACCCTCCGGGACAAAGCCTACGAGCAGTACTTC
many	14	TRBJ1-4	.	TRBV20-1	CSARDSRADEKLFF	TGCAGTGCTAGAGATTCCAGGGCAGACGAAAAACTGTTTTTT
many	15	TRBJ1-2	.	TRBV27	CASSLSGRGGYGYTF	TGTGCCAGCAGTTTATCAGGGCGGGGGGGCTATGGCTACACCTTC
many	15	TRBJ1-6	.	TRBV27	CASSLVVVGNSPLHF	TGTGCCAGCAGTTTAGTGGTGGTAGGGAATTCACCCCTCCACTTT
many	13	TRBJ1-1	.	TRBV3-1	CASNQDGYTEAFF	TGTGCCAGCAACCAAGACGGTTACACTGAAGCTTTCTTT
.	13	TRBJ1-5	.	TRBV19	CASKDRRAQPQHF	TGTGCCAGTAAGGACAGAAGAGCGCAGCCCCAGCATTTT
many	12	TRBJ1-2	.	TRBV6-5	CASSYSVGGYTF	TGTGCCAGCAGTTACTCCGTGGGTGGCTACACCTTC
few	11	TRBJ2-3	.	TRBV19	CASSMGATQYF	TGTGCCAGTAGTATGGGTGCTACGCAGTATTTT
few	15	TRBJ1-5	.	TRBV19	CASSMQPSRGGAQHF	TGTGCCAGTAGTATGCAGCCCTCGCGGGGGGGAGCCCAGCATTTT
.	14	TRBJ2-5	.	TRBV30	CAWSVGGYQETQYF	TGTGCCTGGAGTGTTGGGGGCTATCAAGAGACCCAGTACTTC
few	14	TRBJ1-2	.	TRBV7-2	CASSLSGRDYGYTF	TGTGCCAGCAGCTTATCCGGGCGGGACTATGGCTACACCTTC
many	16	TRBJ1-1	.	TRBV7-3	CASSLKVAGGVTEAFF	TGTGCCAGCAGCTTAAAGGTCGCCGGTGGGGTCACTGAAGCTTTCTTT
many	12	TRBJ1-2	.	TRBV3-1	CASSQREAGYTF	TGTGCCAGCAGCCAACGAGAAGCTGGCTACACCTTC
few	15	TRBJ2-1	TRBD1	TRBV6-1	CASSQHRGSYNEQFF	TGTGCCAGCAGTCAACACAGGGGCTCCTACAATGAGCAGTTCTTC
few	15	TRBJ1-6	.	TRBV6-5	CASSYSPGDDSPLHF	TGTGCCAGCAGTTACTCTCCGGGAGATGATTCACCCCTCCACTTT
many	16	TRBJ1-6	.	TRBV5-1	CASSLNYGGPSSPLHF	TGCGCCAGCAGCTTGAACTACGGGGGCCCCTCCTCACCCCTCCACTTT
many	16	TRBJ2-7	TRBD1	TRBV28	CASSPTRDRITYEQYF	TGTGCCAGCAGCCCTACCCGGGACAGGATCACCTACGAGCAGTACTTC
.	15	TRBJ1-3	TRBD1	TRBV6-1	CASSGDRGYGNTIYF	TGTGCCAGCAGTGGGGACAGGGGGTATGGAAACACCATATATTTT
many	17	TRBJ2-1	.	TRBV3-1	CASSHDRNAGINNEQFF	TGTGCCAGCAGCCACGACCGTAACGCCGGTATCAACAATGAGCAGTTCTTC
many	13	TRBJ2-7	.	TRBV3-1	CASSPTNSYEQYF	TGTGCCAGCAGCCCAACTAATTCCTACGAGCAGTACTTC
.	15	TRBJ2-1	TRBD2	TRBV5-1	CASSPLGGGAHEQFF	TGCGCCAGCAGCCCTCTCGGGGGGGGGGCCCATGAGCAGTTCTTC
.	12	TRBJ2-2	.	TRBV10-3	CAIGPNAGELFF	TGTGCCATCGGCCCGAACGCCGGGGAGCTGTTTTTT
.	19	TRBJ2-3	TRBD2	TRBV25-1	CASSDLTGLAGGWADTQYF	TGTGCCAGCAGTGACCTCACGGGACTAGCGGGGGGGTGGGCAGATACGCAGTATTTT
.	16	TRBJ1-4	.	TRBV12-3/TRBV12-4	CASSRDPFDHNEKLFF	TGTGCCAGCAGTCGGGACCCCTTTGACCATAATGAAAAACTGTTTTTT
many	12	TRBJ2-7	.	TRBV13	CASSALEEEQYF	TGCGCCAGCAGCGCACTTGAAGAGGAGCAGTACTTC
few	13	TRBJ2-7	.	TRBV20-1	CSALGRGPYEQYF	TGCAGTGCCCTTGGGCGGGGCCCCTACGAGCAGTACTTC
few	13	TRBJ2-5	.	TRBV11-2	CASSFSDQETQYF	TGTGCCAGCAGCTTTTCAGACCAAGAGACCCAGTACTTC
.	13	TRBJ2-5	.	TRBV12-3/TRBV12-4	CASSPPPTGTQYF	TGTGCCAGCAGTCCGCCCCCCACAGGGACCCAGTACTTC
many	14	TRBJ1-2	.	TRBV20-1	CSAILLPRDYGYTF	TGCAGTGCTATTCTCCTCCCGAGGGACTATGGCTACACCTTC
many	15	TRBJ2-4	TRBD1	TRBV12-3/TRBV12-4	CASKRTGTDKNIQYF	TGTGCCAGCAAAAGAACCGGGACAGACAAAAACATTCAGTACTTC
many	18	TRBJ2-5	TRBD2	TRBV27	CASSAGLAGGHDQETQYF	TGTGCCAGCAGTGCCGGACTAGCGGGGGGCCATGACCAAGAGACCCAGTACTTC
.	14	TRBJ2-5	TRBD1	TRBV5-1	CASSWTTGQETQYF	TGCGCCAGCAGCTGGACGACAGGGCAAGAGACCCAGTACTTC
few	15	TRBJ2-7	.	TRBV15	CATSRDWGRTYEQYF	TGTGCCACCAGCAGAGATTGGGGCAGAACTTACGAGCAGTACTTC
.	14	TRBJ2-7	TRBD1	TRBV27	CASSFSQGIYEQYF	TGTGCCAGCAGTTTTTCACAGGGGATCTACGAGCAGTACTTC
.	14	TRBJ1-5	TRBD1	TRBV11-1	CASSLSGGPWPQHF	TGTGCCAGCAGCTTATCAGGGGGCCCTTGGCCCCAGCATTTT
few	13	TRBJ1-4	.	TRBV27	CASSRNGNEKLFF	TGTGCCAGCAGCAGGAATGGTAATGAAAAACTGTTTTTT
.	14	TRBJ1-1	.	TRBV6-1	CASSYRRTDTEAFF	TGTGCCAGCAGTTACAGGAGAACGGACACTGAAGCTTTCTTT
few	14	TRBJ1-2	.	TRBV3-1	CASSQYQGAYGYTF	TGTGCCAGCAGCCAATACCAAGGGGCCTATGGCTACACCTTC
.	13	TRBJ1-1	.	TRBV10-3	CAISAVVNTEAFF	TGTGCCATCAGTGCCGTTGTAAACACTGAAGCTTTCTTT
many	17	TRBJ2-1	TRBD1	TRBV5-1	CASSLARGTGIANEQFF	TGCGCCAGCAGCTTGGCACGCGGGACAGGGATTGCCAATGAGCAGTTCTTC
few	14	TRBJ1-3	TRBD1	TRBV5-1	CASSLGQGLNTIYF	TGCGCCAGCAGCTTGGGACAGGGTTTAAACACCATATATTTT
many	14	TRBJ2-1	.	TRBV29-1	CSVKEGLPYNEQFF	TGCAGCGTTAAGGAGGGGCTACCCTACAATGAGCAGTTCTTC
few	15	TRBJ2-7	TRBD1	TRBV7-9	CASSPTRTGNYEQYF	TGTGCCAGCAGCCCGACCCGGACAGGGAACTACGAGCAGTACTTC